This is a list of T cell receptor beta chains from one sample in a study of CD8+ T cells in alopecia areata. Some clones are missing from TCRdb's copy, which holds only in-frame ones; the method was immunoSEQ multiplex PCR. The table has 150,000 to 200,000 clones, about three fifths seen once; the top ten hold around 12%. Here the sequenced sample was CD8+ T cells sorted from blood, taken at week 24, from a patient treated with tofacitinib. The receptors shown here come from a human donor with alopecia areata. Each CDR3 is given with its conserved first and last residue. A D gene is named only where the DNA matches it firmly. Clone size, where shown, is once, few, many, or a class for clones that have expanded.

>TRBJ1-2|NA|TRBV29-1|TRBD1
TGCAGCGTTGAATCAGGGGGCGGCGGCTACACCTTC
CSVESGGGGYTF
>TRBJ1-2|NA|TRBV13|NA
TGTGCCAGCAGCTCCGGACGCGAGGCAAATGGCTACACCTTC
CASSSGREANGYTF
>TRBJ2-1|few|TRBV13|TRBD1
TGTGCCAGCAGCCCTCCGGGACAGGGGTTGAATGAGCAGTTCTTC
CASSPPGQGLNEQFF
>TRBJ1-2|NA|TRBV25-1|TRBD1
TGTGCCAGCAGTCCCCCGGGACAGGTCTCAGGCTACACCTTC
CASSPPGQVSGYTF
>TRBJ2-3|NA|TRBV7-9|NA
TGTGCCAGCAGCGTACTCGGGGCGACAGCTAGCACAGATACGCAGTATTTT
CASSVLGATASTDTQYF
>TRBJ2-7|few|TRBV14|NA
TGTGCCAGCAGCCTCAGGGCCTTCCCCTACGAGCAGTACTTC
CASSLRAFPYEQYF
>TRBJ1-1|NA|TRBV11-2|NA
TGTGCCAGCAGCTTAGAGTTCACAGGGCACACTGAAGCTTTCTTT
CASSLEFTGHTEAFF
>TRBJ2-3|NA|TRBV2|NA
TGTGCCAGCGTCGGAATGGATACGCAGTATTTT
CASVGMDTQYF
>TRBJ2-2|NA|TRBV5-1|NA
TGCGCCAGCAGCTACAAAGTCGGGGAGCTGTTTTTT
CASSYKVGELFF
>TRBJ2-7|NA|TRBV27|NA
TGTGCCAGCAGTTTATCCCGGGGCTTCTACGAGCAGTACTTC
CASSLSRGFYEQYF
>TRBJ2-7|NA|TRBV4-1|NA
TGCGCCAGCAGCCAAGGGGGGTTATACGAGCAGTACTTC
CASSQGGLYEQYF
>TRBJ1-1|once|TRBV4-2|NA
TGTGCCAGCAGCCAAGATGATACTGAAGCTTTCTTT
CASSQDDTEAFF
>TRBJ1-2|NA|TRBV9|NA
TGTGCCAGCAAGGGACGCTATGGCTACACCTTC
CASKGRYGYTF
>TRBJ1-2|NA|TRBV29-1|TRBD1
TGCAGCGTTATAACGGGACAGGGTATGGGCTACACCTTC
CSVITGQGMGYTF
>TRBJ1-5|NA|TRBV2|TRBD1
TGTGCCAGCAGTGAGGACAGGGGGGTCATCCGGCCCCAGCATTTT
CASSEDRGVIRPQHF
>TRBJ2-5|NA|TRBV7-9|NA
TGTGCCAGTGAGGGACAATTCGCGGAGACCCAGTACTTC
CASEGQFAETQYF
>TRBJ1-1|NA|TRBV7-9|TRBD1
TGTGCCAGCCGAACCGGGACAGGGGATACCTCTGAAGCTTTCTTT
CASRTGTGDTSEAFF
>TRBJ1-1|NA|TRBV4-2|NA
TGTGCCAGCAGAAGGGGGAACACTGAAGCTTTCTTT
CASRRGNTEAFF
>TRBJ1-2|NA|TRBV29-1|NA
TGCAGCGTTCCAGGAGAGGGGAGATTCCTCTTC
CSVPGEGRFLF
>TRBJ1-1|NA|TRBV6-5|NA
TGTGCCAGCAGTTTGACACCCGTGAACACTGAAGCTTTCTTT
CASSLTPVNTEAFF
>TRBJ1-2|NA|TRBV7-7|NA
TGTGCCAGCAGCTTCTTAACAGACTCCAGCTATGGCTACACCTTC
CASSFLTDSSYGYTF
>TRBJ2-6|once|TRBV30|NA
TGTGCCTGGAGTGAACGGGGGTCTTGGTCTGGGGCCAACGTCCTGACTTTC
CAWSERGSWSGANVLTF
>TRBJ2-1|few|TRBV11-1|TRBD1
TGTGCCAGCAGCCTGACAGGGACGCTCAATGAGCAGTTCTTC
CASSLTGTLNEQFF
>TRBJ2-2|few|TRBV4-1|NA
TGCGCCAGCAGCCTCCGGACAGATAACACCGGGGAGCTGTTTTTT
CASSLRTDNTGELFF
>TRBJ2-7|NA|TRBV6-1|TRBD2
TGTGCCAGCAGCGTACTAGCGGGGGGCGCCGAGCAGTACTTC
CASSVLAGGAEQYF
>TRBJ2-7|NA|TRBV6-5|TRBD2
TGTGCCAGCAGTTCTTGGACGGGGGGAGGAGGAGAGCAGTACTTC
CASSSWTGGGGEQYF
>TRBJ2-6|few|TRBV19|NA
TGTGCCGCAGGGTCTGGGGCCAACGTCCTGACTTTC
CAAGSGANVLTF
>TRBJ2-3|NA|TRBV4-1|NA
TGCGCCAGCAGCCAAGAGGGACCAATCCCCACAGATACGCAGTATTTT
CASSQEGPIPTDTQYF
>TRBJ2-5|NA|TRBV9|NA
TGTGCCAGCAGAGGGACCATTCAAGAGACCCAGTACTTC
CASRGTIQETQYF
>TRBJ1-1|NA|TRBV7-9|NA
TGTGCCAGCAGCCCATCGTCTCAGCGGGGGATGAACACTGAAGCTTTCTTT
CASSPSSQRGMNTEAFF
>TRBJ1-2|NA|TRBV12-5|NA
TGTGCTAGCCTTGCTACAGATTATGGCTACACCTTC
CASLATDYGYTF
>TRBJ2-2|NA|TRBV29-1|TRBD1
TGCAGCGTTTACTGGGGGACAGGTGGTACCGGGGAGCTGTTTTTT
CSVYWGTGGTGELFF
>TRBJ1-2|NA|TRBV30|NA
TGTGCCTGGAGTCTCGGCAGGGTCCCCCTGGACTTC
CAWSLGRVPLDF
>TRBJ2-7|once|TRBV27|NA
TGTGCCAGCAGCGGCCGCACCTACGAGCAGTACTTC
CASSGRTYEQYF